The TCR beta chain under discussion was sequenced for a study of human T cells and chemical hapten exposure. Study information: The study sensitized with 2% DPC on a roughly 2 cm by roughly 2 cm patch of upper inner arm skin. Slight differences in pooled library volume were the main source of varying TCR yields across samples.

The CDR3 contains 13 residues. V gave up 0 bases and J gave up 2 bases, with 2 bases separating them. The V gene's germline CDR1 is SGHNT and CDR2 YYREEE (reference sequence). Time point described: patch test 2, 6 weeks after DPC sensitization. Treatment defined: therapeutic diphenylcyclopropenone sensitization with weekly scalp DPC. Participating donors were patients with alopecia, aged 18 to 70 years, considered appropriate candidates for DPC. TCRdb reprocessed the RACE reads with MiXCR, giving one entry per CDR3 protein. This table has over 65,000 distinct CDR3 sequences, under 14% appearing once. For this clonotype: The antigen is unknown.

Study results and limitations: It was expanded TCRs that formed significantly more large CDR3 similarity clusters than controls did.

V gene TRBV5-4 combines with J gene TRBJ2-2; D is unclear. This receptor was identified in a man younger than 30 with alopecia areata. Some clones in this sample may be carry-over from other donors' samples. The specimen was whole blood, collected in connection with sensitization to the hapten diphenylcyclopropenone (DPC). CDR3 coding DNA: TGTGCCAGCAGCTTGGTTAACACCGGGGAGCTGTTTTTT. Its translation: CASSLVNTGELFF. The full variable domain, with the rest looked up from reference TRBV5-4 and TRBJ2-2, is ETGVTQSPTHLIKTRGQQVTLRCSSQSGHNTVSWYQQALGQGPQFIFQYYREEENGRGNFPPRFSGLQFPNYSSELNVNALELDDSALYLCASSLVNTGELFFGEGSRLTVL.